The 4 T cell receptor beta chains in this list originate from one sample, sequenced in a study of T cell repertoires in cytomegalovirus infection. TCRdb re-derived calls from the reads in MiXCR, one entry per CDR3 protein. The data contain roughly 77,000 distinct CDR3 sequences, approximately 3.6% of them singletons. Sequences were obtained from PBMCs. The receptors come from a human donor in good health (CMV status not recorded). Some clones in this sample may be carry-over from other donors' samples.

This clonotype has ten or more counts. The CDR3 spells CASTGSGPNEQFF. CDR3 bases: TGTGCCAGCACCGGGTCGGGGCCCAATGAGCAGTTCTTC. J is TRBJ2-1 and V is TRBV7-2; D could derive from TRBD1 or TRBD2 (5 bases each). Germline loops: CDR1 SGHTA, CDR2 FQGNSA. The CDR3 sequence is 13 residues long. V was clipped by 7 bases and J by 6 bases, with 13 bases between them.

This clonotype was seen ten or more times. The chain employs TRBV7-8 and TRBJ1-1; a possible D gene is TRBD1 (5 bases). Trimming pared 5 bases from V and 3 bases from J, leaving 13 bases between. CDR1 is SGHVS, CDR2 FQNEAQ, per germline. CDR3 length: 14 amino acids. The CDR3 sequence: CASSLGQGDTEAFF. The CDR3 nucleotides are TGTGCCAGCAGCCTCGGGCAGGGAGACACTGAAGCTTTCTTT.

This clonotype was seen repeatedly, ten times or more. The chain uses TRBV7-2 and TRBJ2-3, with 7 nucleotides matching TRBD2. Germline V lookup: CDR1 SGHTA, CDR2 FQGNSA. The CDR3 contains 15 residues. V trimming: 3 bases; J trimming: 4 bases; junction bases outside the gene matches: 7. The CDR3 here is CASSFLGTMADTQYF. The CDR3 DNA is TGTGCCAGCAGCTTTCTCGGGACTATGGCAGATACGCAGTATTTT.

This clonotype was recorded at least ten times. The V gene is TRBV6-8, the J gene TRBJ1-2; TRBD1 matches at 8 bases. CDR1 and CDR2 from the germline V gene are MNHGY and SAAAGT. This CDR3 spans 14 amino acids. V trimming: 7 bases; J trimming: 4 bases; junction bases outside the gene matches: 8. This CDR3 reads CASTGQGGAYGYTF. In DNA, the CDR3 is TGTGCCAGCACAGGACAGGGAGGTGCCTATGGCTACACCTTC.